Listed below are T cell receptor beta chains from one sample, sequenced in a study of CD4+ T cells in melanoma. Libraries were prepared by immunoSEQ multiplex PCR; TCRdb keeps only in-frame clonotypes and omits some of them. Of 120,000 to 150,000 clones listed, 92% are singletons. The receptor source for this set is a human donor with melanoma. CDR3s include the opening cysteine and the closing phenylalanine or tryptophan. A D gene is named only where the DNA matches it firmly. The listing skips clone size in some rows; elsewhere it reads once, few, many or a size class.

NA | TRBJ2-7 | NA | TRBV6-6 | TGTGCCAGCACACCGGACACGCCTTACTCCTACGAGCAGTACTTC | CASTPDTPYSYEQYF
NA | TRBJ2-5 | NA | TRBV5-1 | TGCGCCAGCAGCGAGAGGCCCTCGGTTAGTGAGACCCAGTACTTC | CASSERPSVSETQYF
TRBD1 | TRBJ2-7 | NA | TRBV6-6 | TGTGCCAGCAGTTACTTATTCGACAGGGGGTCCTACGAGCAGTACTTC | CASSYLFDRGSYEQYF
NA | TRBJ1-1 | NA | TRBV9 | TGTGCCAGCGGACAGACCTTGAACACTGAAGCTTTCTTT | CASGQTLNTEAFF
NA | TRBJ1-6 | NA | TRBV30 | TGTGCCTGGAGTGTAGGCAGTAATTCACCCCTCCACTTT | CAWSVGSNSPLHF
TRBD1 | TRBJ2-3 | NA | TRBV7-9 | TGTGCCAGCAGTGACAGGGGCACAGATACGCAGTATTTT | CASSDRGTDTQYF
TRBD1 | TRBJ1-2 | NA | TRBV19 | TGTGCCAGTAGTACCAGGACAGGTATCGGGACCTTC | CASSTRTGIGTF
NA | TRBJ1-2 | NA | TRBV2 | TGTGCCAGCAGTGAGGGACACCTCTATGGCTACACCTTC | CASSEGHLYGYTF
NA | TRBJ2-1 | NA | TRBV6-5 | TGTGCCAGCAGTTACCGGGGCCCGGCCTCCTACAATGAGCAGTTCTTC | CASSYRGPASYNEQFF
NA | TRBJ2-3 | NA | TRBV7-9 | TGTGCCAGCAGCCTAACAGATACGCAGTATTTT | CASSLTDTQYF
TRBD2 | TRBJ2-3 | NA | TRBV7-6 | TGTGCCAGCAGCTTAGCCAAGCGGGGAGGCACAGATACGCAGTATTTT | CASSLAKRGGTDTQYF
NA | TRBJ1-2 | NA | TRBV5-4 | TGTGCCAGCAGCTTGGTGAACCTCTATGGCTACACCTTC | CASSLVNLYGYTF
NA | TRBJ2-5 | NA | TRBV5-5 | TGTGCCAGCAGCTTGAATCCGACTAACCAAGAGACCCAGTACTTC | CASSLNPTNQETQYF
NA | TRBJ2-4 | once | TRBV4-2 | TGTGCCAGCAGCCAAGTCAGCTTAGCCAAAAACATTCAGTACTTC | CASSQVSLAKNIQYF
NA | TRBJ1-2 | NA | TRBV7-9 | TGTGCCAGCAGCCCTCTAGGGGCGTATGGCTACACCTTC | CASSPLGAYGYTF
NA | TRBJ2-1 | NA | TRBV6-1 | TGTGCCAGCAGTGAAGGGCGGGCGACCCTCAATGAGCAGTTCTTC | CASSEGRATLNEQFF
TRBD2 | TRBJ2-1 | NA | TRBV7-2 | TGTGCCAGCACCACCACCCCTGCGGGGGGCTCCTACAATGAGCAGTTCTTC | CASTTTPAGGSYNEQFF
NA | TRBJ1-2 | NA | TRBV10-3 | TGTGCCATCAGTGAGGATTCTAACTATGGCTACACCTTC | CAISEDSNYGYTF
NA | TRBJ2-7 | NA | TRBV28 | TGTGCCAGCAGTTCTACCTACGAGCAGTACTTC | CASSSTYEQYF
NA | TRBJ2-2 | NA | TRBV7-6 | TGTGCCAGCACCCACTGGCGGGGACCGAACACCGGGGAGCTGTTTTTT | CASTHWRGPNTGELFF
NA | TRBJ1-1 | NA | TRBV15 | TGTGCCACCGCCAAGACAGGTAGAGGCACTGAAGCTTTCTTT | CATAKTGRGTEAFF
NA | TRBJ2-7 | NA | TRBV6-5 | TGTGCCAGCAGTTACTCGGGAAGGCACGAGCAGTACTTC | CASSYSGRHEQYF
NA | TRBJ2-7 | NA | TRBV5-1 | TGCGCCAGCAGCTTGGGCCGGGGGAGTCAGCAGTACTTC | CASSLGRGSQQYF
NA | TRBJ1-1 | NA | TRBV5-6 | TGTGCCAGCAGCCTCCCGGGGGGACCTGAAGCTTTCTTT | CASSLPGGPEAFF
NA | TRBJ2-7 | NA | TRBV11-2 | TGTGCCAGCAGCTTCACCAGGGACTACGAGCAGTACTTC | CASSFTRDYEQYF
NA | TRBJ1-5 | once | TRBV2 | TGTGCCAGCAGTCGGGAGGGAGGTAGCAATCAGCCCCAGCATTTT | CASSREGGSNQPQHF
NA | TRBJ1-1 | NA | TRBV7-3 | TGTGCCAGCAGCCTTGACAGGACGTCTGAAGCTTTCTTT | CASSLDRTSEAFF
NA | TRBJ1-2 | NA | TRBV6-6 | TGTGCTACGCGCGGGGGCGCGGCGGGTGGTGGCTACACCTTC | CATRGGAAGGGYTF
TRBD1 | TRBJ1-2 | NA | TRBV2 | TGTGCCAGCAGGACCAGGACAGGTGATGGCTACACCTTC | CASRTRTGDGYTF
NA | TRBJ2-3 | NA | TRBV19 | TGTGCCAGTAGTTCGGACTACCAAACCACAGATACGCAGTATTTT | CASSSDYQTTDTQYF
TRBD1 | TRBJ2-3 | NA | TRBV4-2 | TGTGCCAGCAGCCAACGAGTGGTGGTACAGGGGTTAGCAGATACGCAGTATTTT | CASSQRVVVQGLADTQYF
TRBD2 | TRBJ2-1 | NA | TRBV11-1 | TGTGCCAGCAGTTTCAGCGGGGGTATTGTCAATGAGCAGTTCTTC | CASSFSGGIVNEQFF
NA | TRBJ1-4 | NA | TRBV9 | TGTGCCAGCAGCTTCTCGCATGCAACTAATGAAAAACTGTTTTTT | CASSFSHATNEKLFF
NA | TRBJ2-3 | NA | TRBV29-1 | TGCAGCGTCCCCCCCCGGTGGGGCGCGGGCACAGATACGCAGTATTTT | CSVPPRWGAGTDTQYF
TRBD1 | TRBJ1-1 | NA | TRBV29-1 | TGCAGCGTTACCTATGGGGTCCCCAGGACAGGGAAAACTGAAGCTTTCTTT | CSVTYGVPRTGKTEAFF
TRBD1 | TRBJ1-5 | NA | TRBV6-6 | TGTGCCAGCAGTGACAGGGAAAGTCAGCCCCAGCATTTT | CASSDRESQPQHF
NA | TRBJ1-2 | NA | TRBV7-3 | TGTGCCAGCAGCATCGGACCGACCAACTATGGCTACACCTTC | CASSIGPTNYGYTF
TRBD1 | TRBJ2-1 | NA | TRBV10-2 | TGCGCCAGCAGTGAATCAGGGGGCTTATATGAGCAGTTCTTC | CASSESGGLYEQFF
NA | TRBJ1-2 | once | TRBV7-3 | TGTGCCAGCAGCTGGGGGGCAGGGTATGGCTACACCTTC | CASSWGAGYGYTF
NA | TRBJ1-5 | few | TRBV6-1 | TGTGCCAGCGGAGGTGAACCCGCACAGCCCCAGCATTTT | CASGGEPAQPQHF
NA | TRBJ2-3 | NA | TRBV7-2 | TGTGCCAGCAGCACTTTCCAACGATATCAAGATACGCAGTATTTT | CASSTFQRYQDTQYF
TRBD1 | TRBJ2-4 | NA | TRBV10-3 | TGTGCCATCAGGGAGACAGGGGAAAACATTCAGTACTTC | CAIRETGENIQYF
NA | TRBJ1-1 | NA | TRBV6-5 | TGTGCCAGCAGTTGGAACAGGAATTGGAACACTGAAGCTTTCTTT | CASSWNRNWNTEAFF
NA | TRBJ1-5 | NA | TRBV16 | TGTGCCAGCAGCCAAGAGTTTCAGCCCCAGCATTTT | CASSQEFQPQHF
NA | TRBJ1-2 | NA | TRBV25-1 | TGTGCCAGCAGTGAAAGTCTGGGATTGGGGGGCTACACCTTC | CASSESLGLGGYTF
NA | TRBJ1-2 | NA | TRBV30 | TGTGCCTGGAGTGTACCTGGGACATCCTCCGGGGGCTACACCTTC | CAWSVPGTSSGGYTF
NA | TRBJ1-1 | NA | TRBV19 | TGTGCCAGTAGCAACACTGAAGCTTTCTTT | CASSNTEAFF
NA | TRBJ1-5 | NA | TRBV6-1 | TGTGCCAGCAGTGAAGTCGGGCGCCAGCCCCAGCATTTT | CASSEVGRQPQHF
NA | TRBJ2-5 | NA | TRBV5-4 | TGTGCCAGCAGCTTTTTTGGGTTAGAGACCCAGTACTTC | CASSFFGLETQYF
NA | TRBJ1-5 | few | TRBV15 | TGTGCCACCAGCAGGTCGGGACAAGGGAATCAGCCCCAGCATTTT | CATSRSGQGNQPQHF
NA | TRBJ1-1 | NA | TRBV7-9 | TGTGCCAGCAGCCAGAACACTGAAGCTTTCTTT | CASSQNTEAFF
NA | TRBJ1-2 | NA | TRBV2 | TGTGCCAGCATACCCCTTCAGGGTTACGGCTACACCTTC | CASIPLQGYGYTF
TRBD2 | TRBJ2-1 | NA | TRBV19 | TGTGCCAGCCTTTCCAGCGGGGACCGCCACAATGAGCAGTTCTTC | CASLSSGDRHNEQFF
NA | TRBJ2-7 | NA | TRBV19 | TGTGCCACCGCCCACGAGCAGTACTTC | CATAHEQYF
NA | TRBJ1-1 | medium-sized | TRBV5-1 | TGCGCCAGCAGCCACCACATTGACAGGAATGAAGCTTTCTTT | CASSHHIDRNEAFF
NA | TRBJ2-2 | NA | TRBV5-1 | TGCGCCAGCACAGAGAACACCGGGGAGCTGTTTTTT | CASTENTGELFF
TRBD1 | TRBJ1-4 | few | TRBV25-1 | TGTGCCAGCAGTGAAACTTTAGGGACAGCGCTTAATGAAAAACTGTTTTTT | CASSETLGTALNEKLFF
TRBD1 | TRBJ1-1 | NA | TRBV2 | TGTGCCAGCGGATGGACAGGTCAGGGCGAAGCTTTCTTT | CASGWTGQGEAFF